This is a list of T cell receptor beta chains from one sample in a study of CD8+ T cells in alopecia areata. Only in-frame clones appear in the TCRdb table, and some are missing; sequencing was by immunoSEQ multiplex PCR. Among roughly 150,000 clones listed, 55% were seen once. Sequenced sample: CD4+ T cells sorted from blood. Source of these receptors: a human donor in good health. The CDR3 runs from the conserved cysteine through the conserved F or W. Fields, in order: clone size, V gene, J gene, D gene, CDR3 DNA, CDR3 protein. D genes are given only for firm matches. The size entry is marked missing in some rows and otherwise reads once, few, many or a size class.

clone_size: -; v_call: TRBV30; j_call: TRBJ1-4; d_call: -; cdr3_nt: TGTGCCTGGAGTCGGTCACAGGGCGGTAATGAAAAACTGTTTTTT; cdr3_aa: CAWSRSQGGNEKLFF
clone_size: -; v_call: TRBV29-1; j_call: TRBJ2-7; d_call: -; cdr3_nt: TGCAGCGGTTCTACGGGACTGATGGGGGAGCAGTACTTC; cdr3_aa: CSGSTGLMGEQYF
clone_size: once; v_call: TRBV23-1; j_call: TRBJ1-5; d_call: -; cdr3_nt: TGCGCCAGCAGTCACAGGGGAGAAGTGGGCAATCAGCCCCAGCATTTT; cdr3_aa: CASSHRGEVGNQPQHF
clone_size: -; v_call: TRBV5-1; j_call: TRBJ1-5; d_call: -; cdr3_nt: TGCGCCAGCAGCTCATCAAGGAGGTACCAGCCCCAGCATTTT; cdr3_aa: CASSSSRRYQPQHF
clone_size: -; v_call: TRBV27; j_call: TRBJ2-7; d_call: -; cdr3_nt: TGTGCCAGCAGTCCCCAGGGACTCTACTACGAGCAGTACTTC; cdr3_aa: CASSPQGLYYEQYF
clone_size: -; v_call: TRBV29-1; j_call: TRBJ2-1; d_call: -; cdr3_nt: TGCAGCGTGGTGGGACAGACTAGCTCCTACAATGAGCAGTTCTTC; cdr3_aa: CSVVGQTSSYNEQFF
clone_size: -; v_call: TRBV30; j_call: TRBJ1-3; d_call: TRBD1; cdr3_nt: TGTGCCTGGAGTCTCTCCGAGGGGGCGAGAAACACCATATATTTT; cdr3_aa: CAWSLSEGARNTIYF
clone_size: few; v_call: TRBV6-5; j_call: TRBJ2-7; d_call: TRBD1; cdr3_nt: TGTGCCAGCAAACGGACAGGGTCCTACGAGCAGTACTTC; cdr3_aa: CASKRTGSYEQYF
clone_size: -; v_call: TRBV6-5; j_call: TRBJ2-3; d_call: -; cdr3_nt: TGTGCCAGCAGTCGGGGCCGTCATGCGGGTACGCAGTATTTT; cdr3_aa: CASSRGRHAGTQYF
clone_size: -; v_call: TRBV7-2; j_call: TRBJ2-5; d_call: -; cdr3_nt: TGTGCCAGCAGCTTAGGGGGTTTTCGGGAGACCCAGTACTTC; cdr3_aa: CASSLGGFRETQYF
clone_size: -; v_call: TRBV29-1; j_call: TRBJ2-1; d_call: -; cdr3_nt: TGCAGCGTTGGGGGGACACCCAGCTCCTACAATGAGCAGTTCTTC; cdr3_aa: CSVGGTPSSYNEQFF
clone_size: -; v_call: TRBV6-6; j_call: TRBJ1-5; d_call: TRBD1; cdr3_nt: TGTGCCACTGGAGGAGGGGACAGGGGTAACAATCAGCCCCAGCATTTT; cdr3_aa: CATGGGDRGNNQPQHF
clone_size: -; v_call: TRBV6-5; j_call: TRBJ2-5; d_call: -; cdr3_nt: TGTGCCAGCAGTAAACAACAAGAGACCCAGTACTTC; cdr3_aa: CASSKQQETQYF
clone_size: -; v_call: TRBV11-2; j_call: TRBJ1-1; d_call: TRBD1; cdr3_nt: TGTGCCAGCAGCTTACTCGACAGGGGGCTTGCTGAAGCTTTCTTT; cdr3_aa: CASSLLDRGLAEAFF
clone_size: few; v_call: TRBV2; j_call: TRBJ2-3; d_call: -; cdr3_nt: TGTGCCAGCAGGAGCGGGACGAGGACAGAGTCCACAGATACGCAGTATTTT; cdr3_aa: CASRSGTRTESTDTQYF
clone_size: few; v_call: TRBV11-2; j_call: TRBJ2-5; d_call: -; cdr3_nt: TGTGCCAGCAGCTTAGGTCTCGGGGGTAGCGAGACCCAGTACTTC; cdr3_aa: CASSLGLGGSETQYF
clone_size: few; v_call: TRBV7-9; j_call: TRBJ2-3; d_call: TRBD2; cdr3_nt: TGTGCCAGCAGCCAAGCGGGACCCACAGATACGCAGTATTTT; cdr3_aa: CASSQAGPTDTQYF
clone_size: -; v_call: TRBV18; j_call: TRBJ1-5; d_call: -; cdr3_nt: TGTGCCAGCTCACCAACAGGGTTGAATCAGCCCCAGCATTTT; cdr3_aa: CASSPTGLNQPQHF
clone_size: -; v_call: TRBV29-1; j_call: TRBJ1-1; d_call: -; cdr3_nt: TGCAGCGGCATCCCGCGAATCGGCACTGAAGCTTTCTTT; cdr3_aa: CSGIPRIGTEAFF
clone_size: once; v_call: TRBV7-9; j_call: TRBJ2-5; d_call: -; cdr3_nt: TGTGCCAGCACCTCGGACACCCAAGAGACCCAGTACTTC; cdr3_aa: CASTSDTQETQYF
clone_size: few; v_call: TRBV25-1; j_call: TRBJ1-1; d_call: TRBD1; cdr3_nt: TGTGCCAGCAGTGAATATGGAGGGGGCGTAGGCACTGAAGCTTTCTTT; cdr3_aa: CASSEYGGGVGTEAFF
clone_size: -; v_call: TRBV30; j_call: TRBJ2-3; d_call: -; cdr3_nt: TGTGCCTGGAGTCCCCTCAGTGGCACAGATACGCAGTATTTT; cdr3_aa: CAWSPLSGTDTQYF
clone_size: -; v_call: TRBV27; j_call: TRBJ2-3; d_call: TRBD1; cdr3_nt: TGTGCCAGCAGTGTCAGGGGGCTATTAGATACGCAGTATTTT; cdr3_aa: CASSVRGLLDTQYF
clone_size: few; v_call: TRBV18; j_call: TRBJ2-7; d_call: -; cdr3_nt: TGTGCCAGCTCACCAAACCGGGACGGGTTAAATTCCTACGAGCAGTACTTC; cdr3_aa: CASSPNRDGLNSYEQYF
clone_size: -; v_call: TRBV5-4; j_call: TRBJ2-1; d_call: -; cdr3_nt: TGTGCCAGCAGCTTGGACCCAAGCATGGATGAGCAGTTCTTC; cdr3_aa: CASSLDPSMDEQFF
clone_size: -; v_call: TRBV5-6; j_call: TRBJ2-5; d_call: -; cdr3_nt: TGTGCCAGCAGCTTCGGACTGCAAGAGACCCAGTACTTC; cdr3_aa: CASSFGLQETQYF
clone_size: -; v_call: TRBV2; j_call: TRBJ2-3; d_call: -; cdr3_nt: TGTGCCAGCAGAGCCCGGGAGTTGGCAGATACGCAGTATTTT; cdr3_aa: CASRARELADTQYF
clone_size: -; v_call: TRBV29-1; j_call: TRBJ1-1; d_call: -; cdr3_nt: TGCAGCGTCCAGATGGTAGACGCTTTCTTT; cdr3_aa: CSVQMVDAFF
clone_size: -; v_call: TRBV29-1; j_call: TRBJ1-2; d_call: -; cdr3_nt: TGCAGCGTTCGGCAGGGGTCGGGCTACACCTTC; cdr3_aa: CSVRQGSGYTF
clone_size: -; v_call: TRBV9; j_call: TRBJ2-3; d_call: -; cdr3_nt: TGTGCCAGCGCTAGAATGATTGGGACAGATACGCAGTATTTT; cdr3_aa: CASARMIGTDTQYF
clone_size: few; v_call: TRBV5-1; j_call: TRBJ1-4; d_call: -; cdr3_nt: TGCGCCAGCAGCTTGAACACGTTCCCTATTGAAAAACTGTTTTTT; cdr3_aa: CASSLNTFPIEKLFF
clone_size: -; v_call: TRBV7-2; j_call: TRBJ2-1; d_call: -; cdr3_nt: TGTGCCAGCAGTGGAGTTTCCTACAATGAGCAGTTCTTC; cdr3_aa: CASSGVSYNEQFF
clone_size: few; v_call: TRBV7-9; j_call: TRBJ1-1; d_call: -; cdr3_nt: TGTGCCAGCAGCTTAGCCGAGTTACCTGAAGCTTTCTTT; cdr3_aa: CASSLAELPEAFF
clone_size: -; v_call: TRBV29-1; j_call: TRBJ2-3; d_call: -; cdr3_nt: TGCAGCGTTGCCCATTTCACAGATACGCAGTATTTT; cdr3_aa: CSVAHFTDTQYF
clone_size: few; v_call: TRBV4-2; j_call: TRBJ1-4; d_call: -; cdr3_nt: TGTGCCAGCAGCCAAGTTCAGGGGAATGAAAAACTGTTTTTT; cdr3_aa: CASSQVQGNEKLFF
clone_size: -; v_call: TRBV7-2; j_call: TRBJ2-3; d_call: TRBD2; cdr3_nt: TGTGCCAGCAGCTTAGGTGGTGCGGGAGTCACAGATACGCAGTATTTT; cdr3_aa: CASSLGGAGVTDTQYF
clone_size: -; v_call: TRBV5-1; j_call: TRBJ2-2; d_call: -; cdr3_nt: TGCGCCAGCGGTCGCTCCGGGCACACCGGGGAGCTGTTTTTT; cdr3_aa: CASGRSGHTGELFF
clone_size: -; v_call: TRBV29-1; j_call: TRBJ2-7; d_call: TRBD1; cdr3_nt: TGCAGCGCCCTGACAGGGGGCAGGGACGAGCAGTACTTC; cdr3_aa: CSALTGGRDEQYF
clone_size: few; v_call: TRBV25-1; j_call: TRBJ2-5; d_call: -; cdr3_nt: TGTGCCAGCAGTGAGTCAACGGGAGCATGGGAGACCCAGTACTTC; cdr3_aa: CASSESTGAWETQYF
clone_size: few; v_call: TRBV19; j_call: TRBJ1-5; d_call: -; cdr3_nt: TGTGCCAGTACGAGCGGAGGTAATAGCAATCAGCCCCAGCATTTT; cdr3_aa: CASTSGGNSNQPQHF
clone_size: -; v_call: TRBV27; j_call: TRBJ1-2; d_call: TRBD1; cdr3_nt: TGTGCCAGCAGTTTATACGGGACAGCATTCTATGGCTACACCTTC; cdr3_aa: CASSLYGTAFYGYTF
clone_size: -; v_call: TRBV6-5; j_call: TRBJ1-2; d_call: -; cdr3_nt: TGTGCCAGCCGGGATACTAACTATGGCTACACCTTC; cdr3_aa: CASRDTNYGYTF